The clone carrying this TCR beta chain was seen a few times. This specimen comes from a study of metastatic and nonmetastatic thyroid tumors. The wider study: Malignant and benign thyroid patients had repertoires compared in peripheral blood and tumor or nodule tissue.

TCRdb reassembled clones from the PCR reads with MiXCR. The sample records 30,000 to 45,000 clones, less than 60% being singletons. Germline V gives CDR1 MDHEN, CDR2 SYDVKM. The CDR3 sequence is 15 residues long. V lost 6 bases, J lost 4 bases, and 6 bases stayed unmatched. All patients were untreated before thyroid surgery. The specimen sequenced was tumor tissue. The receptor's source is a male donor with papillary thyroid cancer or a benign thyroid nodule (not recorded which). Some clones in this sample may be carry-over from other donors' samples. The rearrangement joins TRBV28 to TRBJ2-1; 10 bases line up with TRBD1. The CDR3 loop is CASRPGQGYYNEQFF. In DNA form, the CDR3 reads TGTGCCAGCAGGCCGGGACAGGGGTATTACAATGAGCAGTTCTTC.